The 7 T cell receptor beta chains given below trace back to one sample, sequenced in a study of cytomegalovirus exposure and HLA in healthy donors. TCRdb keeps only in-frame clones here, not all; method: immunoSEQ multiplex PCR. The sample holds some 84,000 clones; just over 90% are singletons and the top ten take 2.1%. Sequencing was done on a sample of PBMCs. Source of these receptors: a man aged 25 to 40 in good health and CMV-seronegative.

The V call is TRBV6-1, the J call TRBJ1-2; 10 bases match TRBD1. CDR1 and CDR2 (germline): MNHNS, SASEGT. The CDR3 spans 13 residues. Trimming took 6 bases from V and 8 from J; bases not matched to a gene: 6. The CDR3 DNA is TGTGCCAGCAGCGGACAGGGGGTTAGGGGCTACACCTTC. Translated: CASSGQGVRGYTF.

The rearrangement links TRBV10-3 to TRBJ2-7; 10 positions match TRBD1. Germline V gene lookup returns CDR1 ENHRY and CDR2 SYGVKD. Germline trimming cut 4 bases from V and 0 bases from J; bases unmatched to any gene: 3. The CDR3 loop spans 15 amino acids. The CDR3 here is CAISGRDRGSYEQYF. The CDR3 DNA reads as TGTGCCATCAGTGGTCGGGACAGGGGCTCCTACGAGCAGTACTTC.

The chain's CDR3 is CASSSVYLGGQGVSSYEQYF. CDR3 DNA: TGCGCCAGCAGCTCCGTCTACCTGGGGGGACAGGGAGTCAGCTCCTACGAGCAGTACTTC. This chain links TRBV5-1 with TRBJ2-7, with 9 bases fitting TRBD1. Germline-derived CDR1 and CDR2 are SGHRS and YFSETQ. V dropped 3 bases and J dropped 0; count of bases not matched to a gene: 19. The CDR3 is made up of 20 amino acids.

The V gene is TRBV6-5, the J gene TRBJ1-1; 8 bases match TRBD1. J was trimmed by 2 bases and V by 5 bases; bases with no gene match: 7. The V gene's germline CDR1 is MNHEY and CDR2 SVGAGI. This CDR3 contains 15 residues. CDR3 amino acids: CASSPQGQANTEAFF. The DNA for the CDR3 is TGTGCCAGCAGTCCCCAGGGACAGGCCAACACTGAAGCTTTCTTT.

The chain joins TRBV30 to TRBJ2-1; the D is unclear. The CDR3 is 14 amino acids. V was pared by 0 bases and J by 5 bases, with 11 bases between. The V gene's germline CDR1 is GTSNPN and CDR2 SVGIG (reference sequence). CDR3 bases: TGTGCCTGGAGTGTAAGAGACAAAAACAATGAGCAGTTCTTC. Amino acids: CAWSVRDKNNEQFF.

V and J are TRBV27 and TRBJ1-5; no definite D call. Germline V lookup: CDR1 MNHEY, CDR2 SMNVEV (reference sequence). The CDR3 runs to 16 residues. The V end lost 5 bases, the J end lost 7 bases, and 21 bases lay between the germline ends. The CDR3 DNA reads TGTGCCAGCAGTCCCTTAATCGCGGGGTTACAGCAGCCCCAGCATTTT. The encoded protein is CASSPLIAGLQQPQHF.

The rearrangement uses TRBV7-9 and TRBJ1-1, with D possibly matching TRBD1 (6 bases). Trimming pared 5 bases from V and 6 bases from J, leaving 16 bases between. This CDR3 contains 14 residues. Germline V gene sequence: CDR1 SEHNR, CDR2 FQNEAQ (reference sequence). CDR3 bases: TGTGCCAGCAGCCCGAGGCGGGGGCCGGCTGAAGCTTTCTTT. This codes for CASSPRRGPAEAFF.